This T cell receptor beta chain was obtained from a study of CD8+ T cells in alopecia areata. Looking at the study overall: Treatment comprised oral tofacitinib, 5 to 10 mg twice daily, in treated patients. The duration of tofacitinib was 6 to 18 months, with 6 months off drug afterward. Notes on the study in general: Expanded CD8+ clones among the top 100, and scalp clonality, were significantly decreased by tofacitinib. Lesional scalp exceeded normal scalp in clonality, especially in alopecia totalis/universalis.

Extracted from the samples, RNA was reverse transcribed into cDNA to serve as the sequencing template. Produced via immunoSEQ multiplex PCR; TCRdb's table is partial and in-frame only. The table lists about 220,000 clones, about 58% of them singletons. Treatment indicated: oral pan-JAK inhibitor, 5-10 mg twice daily. CDR1 GTSNPN and CDR2 SVGIG come from the germline V gene (reference sequence). The V gene lost 4 bases and the J gene lost 3 bases, with 22 bases spanning the gap. The CDR3 has 16 amino acids. As concerns this clone: Antigen: not known.

This sequence joins TRBV30 and TRBJ2-7; D may correspond to TRBD1 or TRBD2 (5 bases each). The sequenced sample was CD4+ T cells sorted from blood, obtained at week 4, from a patient treated with tofacitinib. This sequence originates from a human donor with alopecia areata. The CDR3 sequence: CAWTRDSGTRSYEQYF. CDR3 nucleotide sequence: TGTGCCTGGACAAGAGATTCCGGGACCCGAAGCTACGAGCAGTACTTC.